This T cell receptor (beta chain) was profiled in a study of CD8 T cells in ankylosing spondylitis. V lost 0 bases and J 6 bases, leaving 10 bases between the germline ends. The CDR3 sequence is 14 residues long. Germline assignment: CDR1 LGHNA and CDR2 YSLEER. TCRdb processed the 5' RACE reads anew with MiXCR; each CDR3 protein has one entry. Here the sample spans fewer than 200,000 distinct CDR3 sequences, 18% being singletons. The sequence came from a male donor aged 10 to 35 with ankylosing spondylitis or in good health (not recorded which). Source material: blood, either unsorted or a sorted T cell fraction (not recorded which). The chain is built from TRBV4-3 and TRBJ2-3, with D tentatively TRBD1 or TRBD2 (6 bases each). The CDR3 loop is CASSQDRGRDTQYF. CDR3 in DNA: TGCGCCAGCAGCCAAGATCGGGGGCGGGATACGCAGTATTTT.